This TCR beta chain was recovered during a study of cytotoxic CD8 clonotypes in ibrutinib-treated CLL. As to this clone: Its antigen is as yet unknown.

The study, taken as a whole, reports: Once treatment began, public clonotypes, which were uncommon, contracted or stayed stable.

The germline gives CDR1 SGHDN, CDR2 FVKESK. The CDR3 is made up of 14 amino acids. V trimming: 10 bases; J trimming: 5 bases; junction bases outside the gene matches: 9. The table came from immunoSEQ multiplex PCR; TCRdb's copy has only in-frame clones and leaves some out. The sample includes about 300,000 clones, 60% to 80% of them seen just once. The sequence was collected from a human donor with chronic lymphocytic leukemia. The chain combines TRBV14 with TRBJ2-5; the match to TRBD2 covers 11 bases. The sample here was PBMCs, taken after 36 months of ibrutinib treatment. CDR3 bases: TGTGCCAAATCTAGCGGGGGGCCAGGGGAGACCCAGTACTTC. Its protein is CAKSSGGPGETQYF.